The TCR beta chain described here comes from a study of CD8 T cells in Susac syndrome. TEMRA cells were FACS-enriched, unlike CD8+ and CD4+ T cells, which were negatively isolated. The authors reverse transcribed 0.5 to 1 ug RNA with random hexamers. MiXCR, run by TCRdb on the immunoSEQ multiplex PCR reads, gives a single entry per CDR3 protein. The sample includes tens of thousands of distinct CDR3 sequences, 93% of them seen just once. Sequenced sample: CD4+ T cells from PBMCs. The receptor was isolated from a human donor with Susac syndrome.

CDR3 DNA sequence: TGTGCCAGCAGTTCGAGTGATTTACAGTATTTT. Its translation is CASSSSDLQYF. The rearrangement links TRBV6-5 to TRBJ2-3; D call uncertain. Germline lookup yields CDR1 MNHEY and CDR2 SVGAGI. V was cut by 4 bases and J by 12 bases, with 11 bases left in between. This CDR3 has 11 residues.